This entry concerns a single T cell receptor (beta chain). Its antigen is still unknown. What was sequenced were expressed TCRB transcripts, since all of the isolated RNA had been reverse transcribed. Profiling relied on immunoSEQ multiplex PCR, and the TCRdb table lists in-frame clones only, not all of them. The sample holds hundreds of thousands of clones, less than 15% seen once. The sample is drawn from a study of beta chain features in type 1 diabetes. Study summary: Researchers looked at about 110 million sorted cells across all samples.

General study findings and limits: Cells that show high TCR expression could be over-represented by cDNA sequencing. Type 1 diabetes patients showed a moderate but significant shortening of TCRB CDR3s in all four CD4+ subsets.

The CDR3 extends over 14 amino acids. This chain links TRBV21-1 with TRBJ2-5; the D segment call TRBD1 is taken from the table without a DNA check. The assigned J gene may be wrong: the sequence end matches TRBJ2-7 better. TRBV21-1 is a listed pseudogene. The material sequenced was central memory CD4+ T cells from blood. This TCR was sampled from a man between 25 and 39 years old in good health. CDR3 sequence reads: CASSARDRYVEQYF. CDR3 in DNA: TGTGCCAGCAGCGCCCGGGACAGGTACGTCGAGCAGTACTTC.